The 2 T cell receptor beta chains presented below share a single source sample, sequenced in a study of Graves' ophthalmopathy and Graves' hyperthyroidism. Using RNA transcripts, the TCR beta CDR3 regions were amplified. In the first round, RT-PCR was carried out with HTBI primers, and a multiplex PCR formed the second round. TCRdb fed the multiplex PCR reads into MiXCR, producing one record per CDR3 protein. The data show 1 million to 1.3 million distinct CDR3 sequences, 35% to 40% seen once. The specimen sequenced was peripheral blood or thyroid tissue (not recorded which). The receptors were gathered from an adult man with Graves' hyperthyroidism.

This clonotype was detected once. A single base separates this from a much larger clone, so it may be a read error. The missing conserved phenylalanine or tryptophan at the end of this CDR3 makes a read error likely. This sequence joins TRBV7-3 and TRBJ1-5; D possibly corresponds to TRBD1 (6 bases). Germline lookup yields CDR1 SGHTA and CDR2 FQGTGA. With 3 bases removed from V and 5 bases from J, the gap between germline ends came to 14 bases. This CDR3 comprises 15 residues. CDR3 sequence: CASSLISGADQPQHS. The CDR3 DNA reads TGTGCCAGCAGCTTGATCTCAGGGGCTGATCAGCCCCAGCATTCT.

This clonotype was detected many times. The gene calls are TRBV20-1 and TRBJ1-4; 8 bases align to TRBD1. The CDR3 is made up of 13 amino acids. Losses at the gene ends were 0 bases for V and 8 bases for J; bases not matched to a gene: 2. Germline CDR1 and CDR2: DFQATT and SNEGSKA (reference sequence). The CDR3 loop reads CSARDDRGEKLFF. CDR3 nucleotide sequence: TGCAGTGCTAGAGATGACAGGGGAGAAAAACTGTTTTTT.